These T cell receptor beta chains were read from a single sample in a study of CD8 T cells in ankylosing spondylitis. From the 5' RACE reads, TCRdb called clonotypes with MiXCR, one entry per CDR3 protein. The data hold about 150,000 distinct CDR3 sequences, with roughly 44% observed a single time. Sequenced input: synovial fluid, either unsorted or a sorted T cell fraction (not recorded which). Receptors were obtained from a male donor with ankylosing spondylitis. CDR3s leave out the opening cysteine and the closing phenylalanine or tryptophan. D genes are given only for firm matches.

TRBD1 | TRBJ2-5 | TRBV28 | ASSWVWTGRVETQY
NA | TRBJ1-1 | TRBV10-3 | AHHSHLNTEAF
NA | TRBJ2-7 | TRBV29-1 | SAMGRSSYEQY
TRBD2 | TRBJ2-1 | TRBV12-3/TRBV12-4 | ASSLIRAGDYNEQF
NA | TRBJ2-3 | TRBV10-3 | AISESLQGPTDTQY
TRBD1 | TRBJ2-3 | TRBV4-1 | ASSQVGQGDVDTQY
TRBD2 | TRBJ2-1 | TRBV7-8 | ASSLAGESYNEQF
NA | TRBJ2-1 | TRBV10-3 | AISRDDYNEQF
NA | TRBJ2-3 | TRBV12-3/TRBV12-4 | ASSFGGGADTQY
NA | TRBJ2-1 | TRBV5-1 | ASSLGIVGGGPYSYNEQF
TRBD1 | TRBJ2-1 | TRBV7-7 | ASSLARGQGDEQF
NA | TRBJ2-1 | TRBV6-1 | ASRPGLYNEQF
TRBD1 | TRBJ2-6 | TRBV7-9 | ASGQGAAGANVLT
NA | TRBJ1-2 | TRBV7-9 | ASSLPMGYGYT
TRBD1 | TRBJ1-1 | TRBV6-1 | AAQEGTGDPTEAF
NA | TRBJ2-7 | TRBV7-9 | ASSPPLQSSYEQY
TRBD1 | TRBJ2-5 | TRBV14 | ASSQAGTGPETQY
NA | TRBJ1-3 | TRBV12-3/TRBV12-4 | ASSTHSFDSGNTIY
NA | TRBJ1-5 | TRBV18 | ASSHGLRGNQPQH
NA | TRBJ1-2 | TRBV20-1 | SARDGENS
NA | TRBJ1-1 | TRBV7-8 | ASSGRDNYMNTEAF
NA | TRBJ1-1 | TRBV20-1 | SARQGRREAF
NA | TRBJ2-5 | TRBV10-3 | ATRDTITPQETQY
TRBD2 | TRBJ2-2 | TRBV7-9 | ASSHSGPELF
NA | TRBJ2-2 | TRBV11-2 | ASSLDVRKPNTGELF
TRBD1 | TRBJ2-1 | TRBV27 | ASSSHRGRGYNEQF
TRBD1 | TRBJ1-2 | TRBV5-1 | ASSGTGWNYGYT
TRBD2 | TRBJ2-1 | TRBV4-2 | ASSQVYWRGAPNEQF
NA | TRBJ2-2 | TRBV11-2 | ASSSPLISPNTGELF
TRBD2 | TRBJ2-1 | TRBV20-1 | SARAWTSDRYNEQF
NA | TRBJ2-7 | TRBV5-1 | ASSLKQEEGSGCEQY
TRBD2 | TRBJ2-5 | TRBV5-6 | ASSLVGLATRETQY
TRBD2 | TRBJ2-1 | TRBV6-4 | ASSVGGGEYNEQF
NA | TRBJ1-1 | TRBV6-2/TRBV6-3 | ASSLLPGRTADETEAF
NA | TRBJ1-6 | TRBV9 | ASSGRVQGSPLH
TRBD1 | TRBJ2-2 | TRBV7-9 | ASSPRQGLYTGELF
NA | TRBJ2-1 | TRBV27 | ASSRGVAFYNEQF
NA | TRBJ2-1 | TRBV14 | ASSQMGYYNEQF
NA | TRBJ1-5 | TRBV2 | ASSELRPGGGVQPQH
TRBD1 | TRBJ2-7 | TRBV5-1 | ASSLEGQGFEQY
TRBD1 | TRBJ1-1 | TRBV6-1 | ASSEALGQLNTDVGS
NA | TRBJ1-1 | TRBV27 | ASSRQRMNTEAF
TRBD1 | TRBJ2-1 | TRBV12-3/TRBV12-4 | ASSRRDRVNEQF
NA | TRBJ1-6 | TRBV5-6 | ASSFATAIYNSPLH
TRBD2 | TRBJ2-3 | TRBV12-3/TRBV12-4 | ASSFRLAGAYTDTQY
TRBD1 | TRBJ2-7 | TRBV28 | ASRRQGSSYEQY
NA | TRBJ1-5 | TRBV25-1 | ASSELGSLGNQPQH
TRBD1 | TRBJ1-1 | TRBV5-1 | ASSPGQGIVEAF